This TCR beta chain originates from a study of cytomegalovirus exposure and HLA in healthy donors (dated by TCRdb to about 2017). Concerning the study at large: An earlier analysis of several hundred of the donors reported 276 Gb of sequence data and 117 million unique TCR beta sequences obtained from around 190 million T cells. Roughly 300 gigabases of sequencing data and tens of millions of unique TCR sequences were included in an early release covering around 600 HLA-typed donors. The genetic ancestry cluster associated with self-reported Caucasian donors included 81% of the roughly 400 genotyped donors. The study was designed to test whether signatures of past pathogen exposure could be identified by cataloging public T cell receptors. The study used immunosequencing to profile the T cell repertoires of approximately 640 subjects and linked those repertoires to cytomegalovirus serostatus. Besides the first cohort of 550 to 750 subjects, a separate validation cohort made up of 120 different subjects was used. The study combined high-throughput TCR immunosequencing, statistical association of individual TCRs with disease status, and machine learning to predict cytomegalovirus infection status. To study patterns of TCR occurrence, a later analysis re-analyzed previously published TCR beta repertoires from just over 650 donors and added high-resolution HLA genotyping. Rather than drawing on any new phenotypic data, the later analysis identified candidate immune exposures from TCR beta sequences and the way those sequences occurred across donors. To decide whether each TCR beta V gene segment behaved as functional or pseudogenic, an earlier analysis of over 500 of the donors relied on high-throughput TCR beta sequencing. Alongside the repertoire data, information on donor age, sex, ethnicity and CMV serostatus was compiled. In a later genetic analysis, genome-wide SNP genotypes for about 65% of the roughly 700 donors were used, and that subset was treated as a discovery cohort. Every repertoire in the discovery cohort had been generated on one and the same sequencing platform. HLA typing covered class I and class II loci at four-digit resolution. The number of typed donors differed by locus: about 620-630 for A, B, C, DRB1 and DQB1; 522 for DQA1; roughly 600 for DPA1; and around 450 for DPB1. Five DR-DQ haplotypes were treated as single units for association and clustering because of strong linkage in the cohort. Across 398 genotyped donors of the cohort, an average of about 250,000 unique TCR beta nucleotide sequences per donor were sequenced, and 15% to 20% of those sequences were non-productive. General findings and caveats noted by the study authors: Because HLA typing was missing for some donors at each locus, association tests included only the typed subset. An earlier analysis of 587 of the donors showed that most TCR beta V segments appeared in productive rearrangements either about 87% or about 30% of the time, which broadly matched IMGT annotations. In a later analysis, HLA-associated TCR beta chains were found to be more clonally expanded and to have lower generation probabilities than equally common non-associated chains. A later analysis reported that several top co-occurrence clusters appeared linked to parvovirus B19, influenza, CMV and Epstein-Barr virus. In a later genetic analysis, a missense DCLRE1C variant was associated with V-gene and J-gene trimming of TCR beta chains, and the association was replicated in an independent cohort. Most CMV-associated TCR beta chains appeared to be HLA-restricted in a later analysis, and the HLA associations seemed to be driven largely by CMV exposure. When HLA alleles, especially DR and DQ, strongly co-occurred, attributing TCR associations to individual alleles was difficult. Linkage disequilibrium might explain the correlated functional status among segregating V segments, but an unknown experimental factor could not be excluded. A few of the identified cytomegalovirus-associated TCR beta chains were confirmed in vitro to be specific for cytomegalovirus antigens. The study gave a list of about 150 TCR beta chains associated with cytomegalovirus. According to a later analysis, TCR association rates differed among HLA loci, with DRB1 alleles showing the most associated TCRs and HLA-C alleles showing the fewest. Most TCR sequences were observed very rarely across donors, whereas some public TCRs were present in many individuals. According to a later genetic analysis, donors in an Asian-associated ancestry cluster had fewer N-insertions in productive TCRs than the roughly 660-donor mean. A further reported finding was that TCR beta sequences accurately predicted the HLA-A and HLA-B alleles for most subjects in the first cohort. CMV serostatus was the only immune exposure information available for the cohort. The classifier was reported to diagnose cytomegalovirus status with high specificity and sensitivity in both the original and validation cohorts. A cluster of highly shared sequence variants was judged likely to be a technical artifact of the sequencing pipeline. This cohort had only TCR beta chains sequenced, and the lack of alpha or paired-chain data limited which features could be detected. Roughly uniform sequencing depth across donors was assumed in presence/absence analyses, although this assumption may not hold. Some IMGT-functional V segments, including TRBV6-2 and TRBV6-3, could not be told apart with the 87-base-pair reads, so those segments were excluded. In a later analysis, some 17,000 TCR beta sequences were associated with specific HLA alleles at a false discovery rate of 0.05. The earlier analysis of almost 600 of the donors excluded 15 to 20 rarely observed V segments, including chromosome 9 orphons, because counts were too low. According to the authors, the approach could potentially be generalized to other disease states and immunological phenotypes.

The cohort consisted of 666 healthy bone marrow donors. Cohort members were all nominally healthy when sampled, although unrecorded immune exposures were likely present. The donor was CMV seronegative and belonged to the group of 380 or so seronegative cohort members. A peripheral blood sample was provided by each donor, and peripheral blood mononuclear cells were used for TCR beta sequencing. The Qiagen DNeasy Blood Extraction Kit was used to extract genomic DNA from the blood cell samples. Concerning this clone itself: Which antigen it targets is not known. Per-base quality was not reported, and no clone a single base away is much larger than it.

The CDR3 runs 10 amino acids, cysteine and phenylalanine included. Only CDR3 DNA remains: 30 bases, in frame from the first base. V gives up 1 base and J gives up 11 bases, and the segment between their germline ends measures 5 bases. CDR1 and CDR2 are read off the germline V gene (reference sequence) as LNHDA and SQIVND. The method was the immunoSEQ multiplex PCR assay. A mixture of 60 forward primers for TCR Vbeta segments and 13 reverse primers for TCR Jbeta segments was used in the multiplex PCR. The CDR3 region of rearranged TCR beta genes was amplified from genomic DNA by a multiplex PCR assay. Amplified TCR beta libraries were sequenced as 87-base-pair reads on the Illumina HiSeq System. The published analysis was carried out like this. A later analysis counted approximately 76 million unique TCR beta chains across the 650 to 700 repertoires, and around 12 million of these chains were shared by at least two donors. Raw reads were error-corrected and collapsed into unique sequences by a nearest-neighbor algorithm in which closely related sequences were merged to remove PCR and sequencing errors. To assign V, D and J gene segments, CDR3 sequences were aligned to IMGT reference sequences. For a sequence to be retained, a match of at least six nucleotides was required to both a V gene segment and a J gene segment. Rearrangements were classified as productive when the CDR3 lacked stop codons and remained in frame with V and J, and all other rearrangements were classified as non-productive. CDR3 was defined by IMGT convention, running from the second conserved V-encoded cysteine to the conserved J-encoded phenylalanine. In an earlier analysis of around 640 of the donors, sequences lacking an unambiguous match to a single V gene segment were excluded. In an earlier analysis of around 600 of the donors, V segments were called functional above 56.7% productive rearrangements and were called segregating when the between-donor standard deviation exceeded 5%. A statistical classification framework was built to diagnose cytomegalovirus status from the catalog of TCR beta chain sequences. In a later analysis, TCR nucleotide sequences were compared against IMGT/GENE-DB human TR gene sequences so that V and J genes could be assigned. Using the TCRdist pipeline, a later analysis assigned CDR3 sequences along with most-parsimonious VDJ recombination scenarios. In a later analysis, each TCR beta chain was defined by its CDR3 amino acid sequence together with its V-gene family, and reads lacking a unique V-gene family were excluded. As a way to deal with suspected cross-contamination and a sequencing artifact, a later analysis dropped roughly 600 nucleotide sequences that were highly shared and had low generation probability. In a later analysis, a clonal expansion index was calculated for each public chain from normalized within-repertoire ranks of inferred template counts. In a later analysis, generation probabilities were computed with a VDJ recombination model fitted to out-of-frame rearrangements, and the resulting probabilities were checked against IGoR. In a later analysis, TCR-TCR, TCR-HLA and TCR-CMV co-occurrence was scored with hypergeometric tests, and a repertoire-size bias correction was applied to TCR pairs. In a later analysis, false discovery rates were estimated by permuting HLA or CMV assignments 20 times. A later analysis grouped co-occurring TCRs with DBSCAN, adding TCRdist sequence similarity when clustering within HLA-allele-positive subsets. Repertoires with fewer than 30,000 or more than 120,000 public chains, plus five repertoires with anomalous nucleotide sharing, were excluded from co-occurrence clustering. The table was pulled from immuneACCESS by TCRdb, which kept in-frame rearrangements only. Such tables lose some clones; where checked, under half of the loss comes from unresolved V genes, and the rest has no known cause. Clone size and V and J calls were adopted from that table, with D and trimming inferred from the DNA. Recorded for this sample are about 180,000 clones; around 80% of them occurred a single time. The ten largest make up about 1.5% of the sample.

The chain is encoded by TRBV19 joined to TRBJ1-1; no D gene can be assigned with confidence. The sequencing sample was made of PBMCs. This TCR derives from a man in his late teens or twenties in good health and CMV-seronegative. The CDR3 here reads CASSIGAAFF. The nucleotides read TGTGCCAGTAGTATAGGGGCGGCTTTCTTT.